The next 32 T cell receptor beta chains were all read from a single sample in a study of OX40 agonist ivuxolimab in advanced cancers. Some clones are missing from TCRdb's copy, which holds only in-frame ones; the method was immunoSEQ multiplex PCR. Seen here are 73,000 or so clones, roughly 85% observed once, and the top ten hold about 0.78%. The source material was CD4+ or CD8+ T cells sorted from blood, sampled in a trial of the OX40 agonist ivuxolimab. The receptors stem from an adult with an advanced solid tumor such as melanoma, head and neck, liver or kidney cancer.

This chain joins TRBV4-3 and TRBJ1-2, with D possibly being TRBD1 (5 bases). The CDR3 covers 12 residues. Germline V gene lookup returns CDR1 LGHNA and CDR2 YSLEER. The V and J ends lost 1 base and 8 bases respectively, with 8 bases between them. CDR3 nucleotide sequence: TGCGCCAGCAGCCAAGGAGGGACCGGCTACACCTTC. This encodes CASSQGGTGYTF.

J is TRBJ2-5 and V is TRBV10-1; no definite D call. Germline CDR1 WNHNN, CDR2 SYGVQD (reference sequence). The V and J ends lost 3 bases and 5 bases respectively, with 10 bases between them. The CDR3 runs to 13 residues. The CDR3 loop is CASSDAMGETQYF. CDR3 DNA sequence: TGCGCCAGCAGTGATGCCATGGGGGAGACCCAGTACTTC.

The CDR3 bases are TGTGCCAGCAGTCTACGGGTCCCCTACGAGCAGTACTTC. The encoded protein is CASSLRVPYEQYF. The chain combines TRBV28 with TRBJ2-7; no reliable D call. V lost 5 bases, J lost 2 bases, and 10 bases lay in between. Germline V gives CDR1 MDHEN, CDR2 SYDVKM. The length of the CDR3 is 13 residues.

This clone has a single count. The chain has TRBV7-2 and TRBJ1-3; D is perhaps TRBD1 (6 bases). The CDR3 is made up of 16 amino acids. With 1 base removed from V and 3 bases from J, the gap between germline ends came to 13 bases. Germline V CDR1 and CDR2: SGHTA, FQGNSA. Here the CDR3 reads CASSLVPRGIGNTIYF. Here the CDR3 DNA reads TGTGCCAGCAGCTTAGTACCCAGGGGCATTGGAAACACCATATATTTT. Combining the CDR3 with reference TRBV7-2 and TRBJ1-3 gives the whole variable domain GAGVSQSPSNKVTEKGKDVELRCDPISGHTALYWYRQSLGQGLEFLIYFQGNSAPDKSGLPSDRFSAERTGGSVSTLTIQRTQQEDSAVYLCASSLVPRGIGNTIYFGEGSWLTVV.

The chain employs TRBV7-6 and TRBJ1-2; D perhaps matches TRBD1 (6 bases). V was pared by 2 bases and J by 2 bases, with 12 bases between. Germline CDR1 reads SGHVS; CDR2 reads FNYEAQ. This CDR3 region has 15 residues. The CDR3 sequence is CASSLTRGGNYGYTF. In nucleotides, the CDR3 is TGTGCCAGCAGCTTAACTAGAGGGGGGAACTATGGCTACACCTTC.

The V and J genes are TRBV7-2 and TRBJ2-1; TRBD2 matches 9 bases. This CDR3 is 17 amino acids long. Trimming cost V 0 bases and J 3 bases; bases outside gene matches: 6. Germline assignment: CDR1 SGHTA and CDR2 FQGNSA. CDR3 loop: CASSLAPGLAGYNEQFF. CDR3 bases: TGTGCCAGCAGCTTAGCCCCGGGACTAGCAGGCTACAATGAGCAGTTCTTC.

This chain links TRBV18 with TRBJ2-3; D gene ambiguous. CDR1 and CDR2 from the germline V gene are KGHSH and LQKENI. Trimming took off 0 bases at V and 4 bases at J, with 17 bases between the two ends. This CDR3 is built from 17 residues. Here the CDR3 reads CASSPPWRSPWADTQYF. In DNA form, the CDR3 reads TGTGCCAGCTCACCACCCTGGAGAAGCCCCTGGGCAGATACGCAGTATTTT.

The J gene is TRBJ2-3, the V gene TRBV9; D is tentatively TRBD1 or TRBD2 (5 bases each). Germline CDR1 is SGDLS and CDR2 is YYNGEE. The CDR3 loop spans 16 amino acids. Trimming took off 0 bases at V and 0 bases at J, with 11 bases between the two ends. The CDR3 sequence: CASSVDGDASTDTQYF. The CDR3 DNA reads as TGTGCCAGCAGCGTAGACGGGGACGCTAGCACAGATACGCAGTATTTT.

The chain links TRBV11-2 to TRBJ2-5; D is undetermined. The germline CDR1 and CDR2 sequences are SGHAT and FQNNGV. CDR3 size: 13 residues. Trimming removed 3 bases at V and 3 bases at J, with 8 bases between. The CDR3 DNA follows: TGTGCCAGCAGCTTTGGCGGAGAAGAGACCCAGTACTTC. Translation gives CASSFGGEETQYF.

The V and J genes are TRBV5-6 and TRBJ2-7, with no clear D. V dropped 1 base and J dropped 3 bases, with 8 bases sitting between them. The CDR3 extends over 13 amino acids. Germline CDR1 reads SGHDT; CDR2 reads YYEEEE. The CDR3 protein is CASSLLLGYEQYF. CDR3 in DNA: TGTGCCAGCAGCTTGTTATTGGGCTACGAGCAGTACTTC.

V is TRBV14 and J is TRBJ2-5; D is unresolved. CDR3 length: 13 residues. V was trimmed by 3 bases and J by 5 bases, leaving 10 bases between them. Germline V gene sequence: CDR1 SGHDN, CDR2 FVKESK. DNA of the CDR3: TGTGCCAGCAGCCAGGAACCAGTGGAGACCCAGTACTTC. Translating gives CASSQEPVETQYF. Filled out from reference TRBV14 and TRBJ2-5, the complete variable domain reads EAGVTQFPSHSVIEKGQTVTLRCDPISGHDNLYWYRRVMGKEIKFLLHFVKESKQDESGMPNNRFLAERTGGTYSTLKVQPAELEDSGVYFCASSQEPVETQYFGPGTRLLVL.

The gene calls are TRBV5-6 and TRBJ1-2, with D unclear. Deletions cut 1 base from V and 0 bases from J, with 10 bases between. The CDR3 is 15 amino acids. Per germline, CDR1 SGHDT and CDR2 YYEEEE. This CDR3 reads CASSLPGAPNYGYTF. CDR3 DNA: TGTGCCAGCAGCTTGCCAGGCGCACCTAACTATGGCTACACCTTC.

V gene TRBV2 combines with J gene TRBJ2-3; 8 bases agree with TRBD1. J gave up 3 bases and V 7 bases, and 6 bases lay outside the gene matches. Germline V CDR1 and CDR2: SNHLY, FYNNEI. This CDR3 is 14 amino acids long. DNA for the CDR3: TGTGCCAGCACCTGGGACAGGAGAACAGATACGCAGTATTTT. Translating gives CASTWDRRTDTQYF.

The genes are TRBV10-3 and TRBJ1-4, with a tentative D call TRBD1 (5 bases). Germline CDR1 is ENHRY and CDR2 is SYGVKD. V lost 3 bases and J 8 bases, leaving 13 bases between the germline ends. This CDR3 comprises 14 residues. The CDR3 region has the DNA TGTGCCATCAGTGAAGGCGGGACCTACGAAAAACTGTTTTTT. Protein: CAISEGGTYEKLFF.

The count of this clone is one. The rearrangement links TRBV10-3 to TRBJ1-5, with D hard to call. V lost 2 bases to trimming and J lost 4 bases, with 6 bases between them. This CDR3 comprises 13 residues. Germline-derived CDR1 and CDR2 are ENHRY and SYGVKD. Here the CDR3 reads CAISESPNQPQHF. CDR3 DNA: TGTGCCATCAGTGAGAGTCCTAATCAGCCCCAGCATTTT.

V and J are TRBV10-1 and TRBJ2-5, with 12 positions matching TRBD1. CDR3 length equals 20 residues. Looked up from germline, CDR1 is WNHNN and CDR2 is SYGVQD (reference sequence). V lost 6 bases and J lost 2; bases outside the gene matches: 19. CDR3 in amino acids: CASSRAGRFRDRGLQETQYF. Here the CDR3 DNA reads TGCGCCAGCAGCCGAGCCGGTAGATTCCGGGACAGGGGGCTTCAAGAGACCCAGTACTTC.

A word on this clone: The CDR3 carries no conserved terminal phenylalanine or tryptophan, so it likely arises from a read error. This chain connects TRBV7-9 to TRBJ1-1; no clear D. Trimming removed 3 bases at V and 0 bases at J, with 11 bases between. Germline loops: CDR1 SEHNR, CDR2 FQNEAQ (reference sequence). The CDR3 sequence is 15 residues long. The CDR3 is CASSFSGGVNTEAFS. Written as DNA, the CDR3 is TGTGCCAGCAGCTTCAGCGGTGGGGTGAACACTGAAGCTTTCTCT.

V gene TRBV28 combines with J gene TRBJ1-5, with D tentatively TRBD1 (5 bases). CDR1 is MDHEN, CDR2 SYDVKM, per germline. Trimming shortened V by 5 bases and J by 0 bases, and 14 bases separated the two germline ends. This CDR3 has 16 amino acids. The CDR3 loop is CASSLAGTYSNQPQHF. CDR3 in DNA: TGTGCCAGCAGTCTCGCCGGGACTTATAGCAATCAGCCCCAGCATTTT.

The chain employs TRBV30 and TRBJ1-1, with D unclear. The V end was cut by 4 bases, the J end by 0 bases, with 15 bases between. Germline CDR1 is GTSNPN and CDR2 is SVGIG (reference sequence). The CDR3 covers 15 residues. CDR3 region: CAWKRRPQMNTEAFF. The CDR3 bases are TGTGCCTGGAAAAGGAGACCACAAATGAACACTGAAGCTTTCTTT.

The V and J genes are TRBV7-2 and TRBJ2-3; TRBD1 aligns across 8 bases. Trimming removed 4 bases from V and 5 bases from J; junction bases left unmatched: 8. The CDR3 loop spans 15 amino acids. Germline values: CDR1 SGHTA, CDR2 FQGNSA. In nucleotides, the CDR3 is TGTGCCAGCAGCTCCCTGGGACAGGCCCGAGATACGCAGTATTTT. Translating it yields CASSSLGQARDTQYF.

This chain connects TRBV5-1 to TRBJ2-7; the match to TRBD2 covers 8 bases. CDR1 is SGHRS, CDR2 YFSETQ, per germline. V dropped 1 base and J dropped 3; count of bases not matched to a gene: 6. This CDR3 is built from 15 residues. The CDR3 spells CASSLRTSGNYEQYF. The DNA of the CDR3 is TGCGCCAGCAGCTTGCGAACTAGCGGAAACTACGAGCAGTACTTC.

The chain links TRBV18 to TRBJ1-1; a weak D match, TRBD1 (5 bases). The CDR3 spans 16 residues. CDR1 KGHSH and CDR2 LQKENI come from the germline V gene. The ends were cut back, 3 bases at V and 4 bases at J, with 18 bases in the middle. CDR3 in amino acids: CASSPGGGIRSTEAFF. CDR3 coding DNA: TGTGCCAGCTCACCGGGTGGGGGGATTCGGAGCACTGAAGCTTTCTTT.

The chain carries TRBV10-3 and TRBJ1-2; D might be TRBD1 (6 bases). The CDR3 is made up of 13 amino acids. From germline, CDR1 is ENHRY and CDR2 SYGVKD. V gave up 8 bases and J gave up 3 bases, with 13 bases separating them. For the CDR3, the DNA is TGTGCCATCTCTGGACAGAAAGACTATGGCTACACCTTC. Its protein is CAISGQKDYGYTF.

This rearrangement joins TRBV2 to TRBJ2-7; D is perhaps TRBD1 (5 bases). The V end was cut by 1 base, the J end by 2 bases, with 9 bases between. The germline gives CDR1 SNHLY, CDR2 FYNNEI. CDR3 length: 14 amino acids. The CDR3 region has the DNA TGTGCCAGCAGTGAAGGGCTGACAGCCTACGAGCAGTACTTC. Its translation is CASSEGLTAYEQYF.

The chain couples TRBV7-3 to TRBJ2-1, with 10 nucleotides matching TRBD1. The CDR3 runs 17 residues. CDR1 is SGHTA, CDR2 FQGTGA, per germline. The V gene end was trimmed by 5 bases and the J gene end by 1 base; junction bases not matched to a gene: 8. The CDR3 coding sequence is TGTGCCAGCAGCCGTTACACGGGACAGGGGTCCTACAATGAGCAGTTCTTC. Amino acid sequence: CASSRYTGQGSYNEQFF. Based on the CDR3 plus reference TRBV7-3 and TRBJ2-1, the full variable domain is GAGVSQTPSNKVTEKGKYVELRCDPISGHTALYWYRQSLGQGPEFLIYFQGTGAADDSGLPNDRFFAVRPEGSVSTLKIQRTERGDSAVYLCASSRYTGQGSYNEQFFGPGTRLTVL.

The CDR3 loop reads CASSQLSTDTQYF. The CDR3 coding sequence is TGTGCCAGCAGCCAATTGAGCACAGATACGCAGTATTTT. The chain joins TRBV16 to TRBJ2-3; no reliable D call. The V gene lost 1 base and the J gene lost 0 bases, with 2 bases spanning the gap. The CDR3 sequence is 13 residues long. CDR1 is KGHSY and CDR2 is FQNENV in the germline V gene.

The chain is built from TRBV5-1 and TRBJ2-4, with D perhaps being TRBD1 or TRBD2 (5 bases each). This CDR3 has 14 amino acids. V dropped 5 bases and J dropped 10 bases, with 19 bases sitting between them. Per the germline V gene, CDR1 is SGHRS and CDR2 is YFSETQ. DNA of the CDR3: TGCGCCAGCAGAGAATTCTGGGGGACCGATATTCAGTACTTC. Translating it yields CASREFWGTDIQYF.

The CDR3 here is CASSLDGRGSYNEQFF. DNA for the CDR3: TGTGCCAGCAGCTTGGACGGGAGAGGCTCCTACAATGAGCAGTTCTTC. J is TRBJ2-1 and V is TRBV5-4, with D maybe TRBD2 (6 bases). Trimming left V 0 bases short and J 0 bases short, with 10 bases between. The CDR3 runs to 16 residues. From germline, CDR1 is SGHNT and CDR2 YYREEE (reference sequence).

The V call is TRBV6-5, the J call TRBJ2-7; unclear D gene. This CDR3 region has 12 residues. Trimming shortened V by 6 bases and J by 4 bases, and 10 bases separated the two germline ends. Per germline, CDR1 MNHEY and CDR2 SVGAGI. CDR3 loop: CASSSPGYEQYF. In DNA, the CDR3 is TGTGCCAGCAGCTCTCCAGGATACGAGCAGTACTTC.

This chain joins TRBV18 and TRBJ2-1; 15 bases are a match to TRBD2. This CDR3 contains 15 residues. Germline values: CDR1 KGHSH, CDR2 LQKENI. Germline trimming cut 3 bases from V and 9 bases from J; bases unmatched to any gene: 3. CDR3 protein: CASSPGLAGGIEQFF. CDR3 DNA sequence: TGTGCCAGCTCACCCGGACTAGCGGGGGGGATTGAGCAGTTCTTC.

The V gene is TRBV19, the J gene TRBJ2-3; the D gene is possibly TRBD2 (5 bases). Per germline, CDR1 LNHDA and CDR2 SQIVND (reference sequence). Trimming removed 4 bases at V and 5 bases at J, with 16 bases between. The CDR3 contains 15 residues. The CDR3 spells CASSTSGSQGDTQYF. Here the CDR3 DNA reads TGTGCCAGTAGTACCAGCGGATCTCAAGGAGATACGCAGTATTTT.

This clone occurred a few times. The chain is built from TRBV14 and TRBJ2-2, with D possibly being TRBD1 or TRBD2 (5 bases each). CDR1 is SGHDN and CDR2 is FVKESK in the germline V gene. The CDR3 consists of 16 residues. The V gene lost 1 base and the J gene lost 3 bases, with 12 bases spanning the gap. The CDR3 DNA follows: TGTGCCAGCAGCCAAGGACCGGGGCCTGACACCGGGGAGCTGTTTTTT. Protein: CASSQGPGPDTGELFF.